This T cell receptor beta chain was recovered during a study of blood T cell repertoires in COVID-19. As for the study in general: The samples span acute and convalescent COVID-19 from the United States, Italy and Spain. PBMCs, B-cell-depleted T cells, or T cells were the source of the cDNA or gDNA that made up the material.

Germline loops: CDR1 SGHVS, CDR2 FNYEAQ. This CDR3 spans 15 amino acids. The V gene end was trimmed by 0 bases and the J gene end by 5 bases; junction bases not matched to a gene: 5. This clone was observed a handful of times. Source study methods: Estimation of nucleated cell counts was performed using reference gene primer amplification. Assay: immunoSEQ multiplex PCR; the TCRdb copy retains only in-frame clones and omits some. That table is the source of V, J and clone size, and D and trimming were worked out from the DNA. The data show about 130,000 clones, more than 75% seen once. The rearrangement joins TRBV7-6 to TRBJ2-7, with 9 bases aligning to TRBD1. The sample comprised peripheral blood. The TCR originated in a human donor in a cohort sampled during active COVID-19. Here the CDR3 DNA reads TGTGCCAGCAGCTTAGCTAGGGGACAGGGCCACGAGCAGTACTTC. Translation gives CASSLARGQGHEQYF.